This is a list of T cell receptor beta chains from one sample in a study of early T cells in non-severe SARS-CoV-2 infection. TCRdb independently ran MiXCR on the 5' RACE reads; one entry per CDR3 protein. The sample gives roughly 100,000 distinct CDR3 sequences, about 15% of which show up once; roughly 6% is in the top ten. The specimen sequenced was whole blood. These receptors were obtained from an adult who was a healthcare worker with PCR-confirmed SARS-CoV-2 infection or an uninfected control (not recorded which). CDR3s include the opening cysteine and the closing phenylalanine or tryptophan. A D gene is named only where the DNA matches it firmly. For some rows the clone size is stated as once, few or many, or as a class when expanded; others skip it.

d_gene | j_gene | abundance | v_gene | CDR3nt | CDR3aa
- | TRBJ1-1 | few | TRBV29-1 | TGCAGCGTTAGACCTCGGGGCACTGAAGCTTTCTTT | CSVRPRGTEAFF
- | TRBJ1-2 | few | TRBV3-1 | TGTGCCAGCAGCCAAGATAGGTCTGCAGCGAACTATGGCTACACCTTC | CASSQDRSAANYGYTF
TRBD2 | TRBJ2-3 | few | TRBV7-2 | TGTGCCAGCAGCCCGCAAACTAGCGGGGTAGATACGCAGTATTTT | CASSPQTSGVDTQYF
- | TRBJ1-1 | few | TRBV20-1 | TGCAGTGCTTTCATCACTGAAGCTTTCTTT | CSAFITEAFF
- | TRBJ1-6 | - | TRBV25-1 | TGTGCCAGCAGTGAATGGCAGGGCTCCTATAATTCACCCCTCCACTTT | CASSEWQGSYNSPLHF
TRBD1 | TRBJ1-1 | once | TRBV10-1 | TGCGCCAGCAGTGACTTTCCACAGGGGGCTCCGGCTGAAGCTTTCTTT | CASSDFPQGAPAEAFF
- | TRBJ2-7 | few | TRBV11-2 | TGTGCCAGCAGCTTAGCCCCAATTGGTTACGAGCAGTACTTC | CASSLAPIGYEQYF
- | TRBJ1-2 | many | TRBV20-1 | TGCAGTGTTTTTAAGGGGGTATCGTATTCCTTC | CSVFKGVSYSF
TRBD1 | TRBJ2-2 | few | TRBV29-1 | TGCAGCGTTGAAGATGGGACAGGGAAGCTGTTTTTT | CSVEDGTGKLFF
- | TRBJ1-6 | - | TRBV6-2/TRBV6-3 | TGTGCCAGCAGAGACCCCGGGGCCCTCCACTTT | CASRDPGALHF
TRBD1 | TRBJ1-1 | - | TRBV7-2 | TGTGCCAGCAGCGCTACGACAGGGACTACTGAAGCTTTCTTT | CASSATTGTTEAFF
- | TRBJ2-2 | few | TRBV21-1 | TGTGCCAGCAGCAGGCGACTCCTATCGAACACCGGGGAGCTGTTTTTT | CASSRRLLSNTGELFF
TRBD2 | TRBJ2-7 | - | TRBV10-3 | TGTGCCATCACCAGCGGGGAGGGCGAGCAGTACTTC | CAITSGEGEQYF
TRBD2 | TRBJ2-1 | few | TRBV7-2 | TGTGCCAGCAGCGTTGATTATAGCTGGCGGGGGGCCAACAATGAGCAGTTCTTC | CASSVDYSWRGANNEQFF
TRBD1 | TRBJ1-2 | few | TRBV6-5 | TGTGCCAGCAGTTTTGGACAGGGGGCCCACTATGGCTACACCTTC | CASSFGQGAHYGYTF
TRBD1 | TRBJ1-2 | few | TRBV6-5 | TGTGCCAGCAGACCCACAGGGGTCGGCTATGGCTACACCTTC | CASRPTGVGYGYTF
- | TRBJ2-5 | - | TRBV20-1 | TGCAGTGCTACCCGGACTAGGGGGCAAGAGACCCAGTACTTC | CSATRTRGQETQYF
- | TRBJ1-3 | - | TRBV3-1 | TGTGCCAGCACAGGTTCTGAAAACACCATATATTTT | CASTGSENTIYF
- | TRBJ1-1 | few | TRBV4-1 | TGCGCCAGCAGCTCCCAGTTGAACACTGAAGCTTTCTTT | CASSSQLNTEAFF
- | TRBJ2-3 | - | TRBV3-1 | TGTGCCAGCGCCAGGGCGGGGCTCACAGATACGCAGTATTTT | CASARAGLTDTQYF
- | TRBJ1-2 | - | TRBV7-9 | TGTGCCAGCAGCCCGGGGGAGGCGTCTAACTATGGCTACACCTTC | CASSPGEASNYGYTF
- | TRBJ2-7 | few | TRBV14 | TGTGCCAGCAGCCCGGTCCACGAGCAGTACTTC | CASSPVHEQYF
- | TRBJ2-1 | - | TRBV6-5 | TGTGCCAGCTCTTCCGACAGGTTCTACAATGAGCAGTTCTTC | CASSSDRFYNEQFF
- | TRBJ1-6 | - | TRBV12-3/TRBV12-4 | TGTGCCAGCACCCTACGGGGGCCCCTCCACTTT | CASTLRGPLHF
- | TRBJ2-2 | few | TRBV7-2 | TGTGCCAGCTCCAGGGGAACCGGGGAGCTGTTTTTT | CASSRGTGELFF